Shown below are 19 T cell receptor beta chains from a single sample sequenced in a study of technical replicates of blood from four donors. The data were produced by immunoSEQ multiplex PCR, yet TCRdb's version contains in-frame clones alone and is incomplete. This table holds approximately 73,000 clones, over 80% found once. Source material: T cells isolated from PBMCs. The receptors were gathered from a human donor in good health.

CDR3 in DNA: TGTGCCAGCAGTACGACAGGGAATGAGCAGTTCTTC. Protein: CASSTTGNEQFF. This chain links TRBV6-5 with TRBJ2-1; 7 bases agree with TRBD1. This CDR3 spans 12 amino acids. The V gene end was trimmed by 5 bases and the J gene end by 7 bases; junction bases not matched to a gene: 2. Germline assignment: CDR1 MNHEY and CDR2 SVGAGI.

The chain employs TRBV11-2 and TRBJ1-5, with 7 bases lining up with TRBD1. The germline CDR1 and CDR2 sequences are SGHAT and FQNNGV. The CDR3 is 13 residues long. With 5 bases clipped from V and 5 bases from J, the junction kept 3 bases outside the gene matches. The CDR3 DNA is TGTGCCAGCAGCCCCGACAGGGATCAGCCCCAGCATTTT. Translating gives CASSPDRDQPQHF.

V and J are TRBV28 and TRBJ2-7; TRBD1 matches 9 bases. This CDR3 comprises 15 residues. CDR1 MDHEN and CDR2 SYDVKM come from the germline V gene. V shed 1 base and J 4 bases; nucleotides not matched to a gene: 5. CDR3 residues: CASSLYGTGPYEQYF. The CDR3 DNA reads TGTGCCAGCAGTTTATACGGGACAGGGCCTTACGAGCAGTACTTC.

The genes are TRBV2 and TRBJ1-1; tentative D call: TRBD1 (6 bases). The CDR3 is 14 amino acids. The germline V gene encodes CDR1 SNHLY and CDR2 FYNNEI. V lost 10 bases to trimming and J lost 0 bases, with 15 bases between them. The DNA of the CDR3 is TGTGCCACTGTCCGGGACACTATGAACACTGAAGCTTTCTTT. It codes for CATVRDTMNTEAFF.

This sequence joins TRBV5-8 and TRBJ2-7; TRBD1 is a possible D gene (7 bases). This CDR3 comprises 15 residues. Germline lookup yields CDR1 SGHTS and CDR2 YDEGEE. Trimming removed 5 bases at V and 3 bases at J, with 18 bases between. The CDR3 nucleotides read TGTGCCAGCAGTGTATTCGGAGGGGGCGGCTACGAGCAGTACTTC. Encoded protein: CASSVFGGGGYEQYF.

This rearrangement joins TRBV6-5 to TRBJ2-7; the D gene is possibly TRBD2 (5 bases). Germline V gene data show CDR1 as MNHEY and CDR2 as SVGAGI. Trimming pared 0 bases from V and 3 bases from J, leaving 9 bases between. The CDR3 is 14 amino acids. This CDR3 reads CASSYSRVGYEQYF. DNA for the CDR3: TGTGCCAGCAGTTACTCGAGGGTAGGCTACGAGCAGTACTTC.

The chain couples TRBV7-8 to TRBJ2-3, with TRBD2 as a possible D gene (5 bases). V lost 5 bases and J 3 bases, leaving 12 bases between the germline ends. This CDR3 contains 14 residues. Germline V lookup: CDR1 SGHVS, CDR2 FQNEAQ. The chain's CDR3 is CASSQTRATDTQYF. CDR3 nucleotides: TGTGCCAGCAGCCAGACGAGGGCGACAGATACGCAGTATTTT. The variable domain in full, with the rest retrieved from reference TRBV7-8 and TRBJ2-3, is GAGVSQSPRYKVAKRGQDVALRCDPISGHVSLFWYQQALGQGPEFLTYFQNEAQLDKSGLPSDRFFAERPEGSVSTLKIQRTQQEDSAVYLCASSQTRATDTQYFGPGTRLTVL.

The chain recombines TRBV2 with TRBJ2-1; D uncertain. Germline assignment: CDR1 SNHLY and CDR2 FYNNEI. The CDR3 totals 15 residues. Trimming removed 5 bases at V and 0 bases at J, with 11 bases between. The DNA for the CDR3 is TGTGCCAGCAGTAGCACCCATAGCTCCTACAATGAGCAGTTCTTC. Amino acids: CASSSTHSSYNEQFF.

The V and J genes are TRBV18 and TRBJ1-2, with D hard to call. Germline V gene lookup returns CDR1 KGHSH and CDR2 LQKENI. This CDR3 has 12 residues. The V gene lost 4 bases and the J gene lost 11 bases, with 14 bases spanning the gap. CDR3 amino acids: CASSRLDGGYTF. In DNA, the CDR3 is TGTGCCAGCTCACGGCTGGACGGAGGTTACACCTTC.

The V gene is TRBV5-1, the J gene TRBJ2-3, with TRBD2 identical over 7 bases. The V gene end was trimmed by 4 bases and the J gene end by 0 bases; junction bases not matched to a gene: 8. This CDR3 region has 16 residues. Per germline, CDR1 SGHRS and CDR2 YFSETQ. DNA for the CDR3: TGCGCCAGCAGCCACGCCAGCGGGATGAGCACAGATACGCAGTATTTT. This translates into CASSHASGMSTDTQYF.

The CDR3 loop reads CASSHPGLAGGPGPNEQFF. The CDR3 coding sequence is TGTGCCAGCAGCCACCCGGGACTAGCGGGAGGGCCGGGGCCTAATGAGCAGTTCTTC. The J gene is TRBJ2-1, the V gene TRBV27, with 16 bases identical to TRBD2. V was pared by 6 bases and J by 7 bases, with 15 bases of the junction left unmatched. The CDR3 spans 19 residues. Germline V gives CDR1 MNHEY, CDR2 SMNVEV (reference sequence).

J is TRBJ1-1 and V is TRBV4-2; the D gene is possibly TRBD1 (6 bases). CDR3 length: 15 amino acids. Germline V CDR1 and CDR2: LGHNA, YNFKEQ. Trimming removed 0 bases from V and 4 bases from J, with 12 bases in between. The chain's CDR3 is CASSQDPQGLTEAFF. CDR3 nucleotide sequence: TGTGCCAGCAGCCAAGATCCCCAGGGGCTCACTGAAGCTTTCTTT.

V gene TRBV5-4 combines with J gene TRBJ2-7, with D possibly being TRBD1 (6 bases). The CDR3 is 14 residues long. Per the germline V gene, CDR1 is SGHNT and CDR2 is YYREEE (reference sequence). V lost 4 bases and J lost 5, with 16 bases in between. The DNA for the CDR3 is TGTGCCAGCAGCACCCGGGACATAAGTCACGAGCAGTACTTC. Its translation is CASSTRDISHEQYF. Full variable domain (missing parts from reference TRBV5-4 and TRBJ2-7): ETGVTQSPTHLIKTRGQQVTLRCSSQSGHNTVSWYQQALGQGPQFIFQYYREEENGRGNFPPRFSGLQFPNYSSELNVNALELDDSALYLCASSTRDISHEQYFGPGTRLTVT.

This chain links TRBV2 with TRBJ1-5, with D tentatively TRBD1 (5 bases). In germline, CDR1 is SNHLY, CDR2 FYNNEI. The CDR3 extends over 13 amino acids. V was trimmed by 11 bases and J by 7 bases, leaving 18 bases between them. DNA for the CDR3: TGTGCCGCGACACAGGATGCCCAACAGCCCCAGCATTTT. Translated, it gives CAATQDAQQPQHF.

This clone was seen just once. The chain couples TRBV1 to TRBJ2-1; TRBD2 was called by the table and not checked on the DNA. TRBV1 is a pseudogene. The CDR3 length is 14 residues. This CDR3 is CTSSQGLDRGCEFF. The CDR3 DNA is TGCACCAGCAGCCAAGGGCTTGATCGAGGGTGTGAGTTCTTC.

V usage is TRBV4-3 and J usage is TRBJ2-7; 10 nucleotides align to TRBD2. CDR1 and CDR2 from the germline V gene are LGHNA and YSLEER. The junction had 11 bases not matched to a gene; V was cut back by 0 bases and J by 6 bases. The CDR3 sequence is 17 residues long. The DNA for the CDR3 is TGCGCCAGCAGCCAAGAAGGTGGACTAGCGGTAAGGGGCGAGCAGTACTTC. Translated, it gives CASSQEGGLAVRGEQYF.

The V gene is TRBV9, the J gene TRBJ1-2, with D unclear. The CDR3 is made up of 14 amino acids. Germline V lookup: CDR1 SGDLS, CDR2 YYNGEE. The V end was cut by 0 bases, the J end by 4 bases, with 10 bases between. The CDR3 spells CASSVGEAFYGYTF. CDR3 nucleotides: TGTGCCAGCAGCGTAGGCGAGGCCTTCTATGGCTACACCTTC.

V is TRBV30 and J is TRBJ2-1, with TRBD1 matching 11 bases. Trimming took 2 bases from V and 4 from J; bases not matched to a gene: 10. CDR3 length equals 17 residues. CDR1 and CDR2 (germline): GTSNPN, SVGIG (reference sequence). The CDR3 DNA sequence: TGTGCCTGGAGTTCTAGGACAGGGGGCGCGATGTACAATGAGCAGTTCTTC. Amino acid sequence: CAWSSRTGGAMYNEQFF.

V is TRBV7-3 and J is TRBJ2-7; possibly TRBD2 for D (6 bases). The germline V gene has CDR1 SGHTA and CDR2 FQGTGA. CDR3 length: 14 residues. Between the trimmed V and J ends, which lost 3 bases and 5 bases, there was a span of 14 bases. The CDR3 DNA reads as TGTGCCAGCAGCTTTGCGGAGGGGTTCCACGAGCAGTACTTC. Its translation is CASSFAEGFHEQYF.